Listed below are T cell receptor beta chains from one sample, sequenced in a study of PD-L1 blockade in urothelial cancer. Clones were sequenced by immunoSEQ multiplex PCR, and TCRdb holds only the in-frame ones, with some missing. The table shows about 87,000 clones, with about four fifths occurring only once. The sample in question was PBMCs, obtained around atezolizumab (anti-PD-L1) treatment. All receptors derive from a man between 60 and 75 years old with urothelial cancer. CDR3s include the opening cysteine and the closing phenylalanine or tryptophan. D genes are given only for firm matches. Where a row states a size, it is once, few, many or the class of an expanded clone; other rows omit it.

CDR3nt	CDR3aa	d_gene	v_gene	j_gene	abundance
TGTGCCAGCAGCAAACGAGGACTCCCCGAGGAAAATGAGCAGTTCTTC	CASSKRGLPEENEQFF	.	TRBV21-1	TRBJ2-1	.
TGCGCCAGCAGCTTGGGGGGGACAGGCAGCCACGAGCAGTACTTC	CASSLGGTGSHEQYF	TRBD1	TRBV5-1	TRBJ2-7	.
TGTGCCAGCAGCTTAGCGACAGGCAGGGGAAACGAGCAGTACTTC	CASSLATGRGNEQYF	.	TRBV7-9	TRBJ2-7	.
TGTGCCAGTAGTCCCCTGATCAGGGTTCCCTCTCTCTCTGGGGCCAACGTCCTGACTTTC	CASSPLIRVPSLSGANVLTF	.	TRBV19	TRBJ2-6	.
TGTGCCATCAGTGAGGCAGGGTTCTATGGCTACACCTTC	CAISEAGFYGYTF	.	TRBV10-3	TRBJ1-2	once
TGTGCCGCTGGGAGGGGGGGCTTATCGAAAGGAAACACCATATATTTT	CAAGRGGLSKGNTIYF	.	TRBV19	TRBJ1-3	.
TGTGCCAGCAGTTTGGCGGGAACCCAAGAGACCCAGTACTTC	CASSLAGTQETQYF	.	TRBV28	TRBJ2-5	.
TGCGCCAGCAGCCAGGACCAGGGGGCTGATCAGCCCCAGCATTTT	CASSQDQGADQPQHF	TRBD1	TRBV4-1	TRBJ1-5	.
TGCGCCAGCAGTGCTAGCGGGAGGGGGAATGAGCAGTTCTTC	CASSASGRGNEQFF	TRBD2	TRBV5-1	TRBJ2-1	.
TGTGCCAGCAGCTTTCAGGAGAACACTGAAGCTTTCTTT	CASSFQENTEAFF	.	TRBV7-2	TRBJ1-1	.
TGTGCCAGCTCACCCGGACTAGCGGGGGGGCTCGGCAAAAACATTCAGTACTTC	CASSPGLAGGLGKNIQYF	TRBD2	TRBV18	TRBJ2-4	.
TGTGCCAGCAGTGAACTTTACGGGGGGCTAAACACCGGGGAGCTGTTTTTT	CASSELYGGLNTGELFF	.	TRBV2	TRBJ2-2	.
TGTGCCAGCAGCGCAAGTAGGGGGACAGGGGAGATTAACTATGGCTACACCTTC	CASSASRGTGEINYGYTF	TRBD1	TRBV9	TRBJ1-2	.
TGTGCCAGCGGGGGTTGGCGGGGTGGGTCCTACGAGCAGTACTTC	CASGGWRGGSYEQYF	.	TRBV6-1	TRBJ2-7	.
TGTGCCAGCAGTGTCGGGACAGGGAGCTATGGCTACACCTTC	CASSVGTGSYGYTF	TRBD1	TRBV2	TRBJ1-2	.
TGTGCCAGCGCAAAAAGGGGGACTAGCGGGAGCGATACGCAGTATTTT	CASAKRGTSGSDTQYF	TRBD2	TRBV9	TRBJ2-3	.
TGTGCCAGTAGTATTTCGACAGGGGGCAATCAGCCCCAGCATTTT	CASSISTGGNQPQHF	TRBD1	TRBV19	TRBJ1-5	few
TGTGCCAGCACCAATCCGTCGCAGGGCGTCATCGAGCAGTACTTC	CASTNPSQGVIEQYF	.	TRBV6-5	TRBJ2-7	.
TGTGCCAGCAGCATCAATGAGCAGTTCTTC	CASSINEQFF	.	TRBV2	TRBJ2-1	.
TGTGCCAGTAGTACATCGGCGGGCACCTATGGCTACACCTTC	CASSTSAGTYGYTF	.	TRBV19	TRBJ1-2	once
TGTGCCAGCAGCGGCCCCCCCGTGGCGGGTGGGGAAAAACTGTTTTTT	CASSGPPVAGGEKLFF	.	TRBV9	TRBJ1-4	.
TGTGCCAGCAGCTTAGGGGTGACAGGGGACAGCAATCAGCCCCAGCATTTT	CASSLGVTGDSNQPQHF	TRBD1	TRBV7-9	TRBJ1-5	.
TGTGCCAGCAGTTTTATGGACAGGGGGCCTGACTTC	CASSFMDRGPDF	TRBD1	TRBV28	TRBJ2-7	.
TGTGCCAGCAGCGCTCTCGTTGGGGGCCTCGCTTTCTTT	CASSALVGGLAFF	.	TRBV9	TRBJ1-1	.
TGCAGCGTTGAAGAGTTCGGCGGGATACCAATCAATGAGCAGTTCTTC	CSVEEFGGIPINEQFF	.	TRBV29-1	TRBJ2-1	once
TGTGCCAGCAGCACGACAGGGGGCAATCTCGCCTATGGCTACACCTTC	CASSTTGGNLAYGYTF	TRBD1	TRBV11-2	TRBJ1-2	.
TGTGCCAGCTCACCTGGACAGGGCCCAATGGATACGCAGTATTTT	CASSPGQGPMDTQYF	TRBD1	TRBV18	TRBJ2-3	.
TGTGCCAGCTCACCAGGGACAGCCCCTGAAGCTTTCTTT	CASSPGTAPEAFF	TRBD1	TRBV18	TRBJ1-1	.
TGTGCCAGCAGTTACTCTACAGGGGGTTATGGCTACACCTTC	CASSYSTGGYGYTF	TRBD1	TRBV6-5	TRBJ1-2	.
TGTGCCAGTTCCCGGGACAGGGATAGGGACATTCAGTACTTC	CASSRDRDRDIQYF	TRBD1	TRBV6-1	TRBJ2-4	once
TGTGCCAGCAGCTTAGGGGCCCTGGGACTAAGCTCCTACGAGCAGTACTTC	CASSLGALGLSSYEQYF	TRBD2	TRBV7-2	TRBJ2-7	.
TGTGCCAGCAGCTTCGCAGGTTTGAACACCGGGGAGCTGTTTTTT	CASSFAGLNTGELFF	.	TRBV7-2	TRBJ2-2	.
TGTGCCAGTAGGGGGACAGGGGGATTCCAAGAGACCCAGTACTTC	CASRGTGGFQETQYF	TRBD1	TRBV19	TRBJ2-5	.
TGTGCCAGTAGTATTTGGGGCAGGGAGCTGTTTTTT	CASSIWGRELFF	.	TRBV19	TRBJ2-2	.
TGTGCCAGCAGCTTAGCGTTAAAAGGGGCCCCCATGACCGACTTC	CASSLALKGAPMTDF	.	TRBV7-2	TRBJ1-2	.
TGTGCCAGTAGTACCTTTACCGGGACACCCACCGGGGAGCTGTTTTTT	CASSTFTGTPTGELFF	.	TRBV19	TRBJ2-2	once
TGTGCCAGCAGTCCCGAAGAGACCCAGTACTTC	CASSPEETQYF	.	TRBV2	TRBJ2-5	.
TGCGCCAGCAGCTGGGGACAGGGTAGCGCAGATACGCAGTATTTT	CASSWGQGSADTQYF	TRBD1	TRBV5-1	TRBJ2-3	.
TGTGCCAGCAGCTTGAACCGACAGCCAGCCTACGAGCAGTACTTC	CASSLNRQPAYEQYF	.	TRBV5-5	TRBJ2-7	.
TGTGCCAGCTCACCGAGAAACAATGAGCAGTTCTTC	CASSPRNNEQFF	.	TRBV18	TRBJ2-1	.
TGTGCCAGCAGTGGAGGGCGGAATGAAAAACTGTTTTTT	CASSGGRNEKLFF	.	TRBV6-1	TRBJ1-4	.
TGTGCCTGGAAACCGCAGGGGGGAGAGACCCAGTACTTC	CAWKPQGGETQYF	.	TRBV30	TRBJ2-5	once
TGCGCCAGCAGCTTGGGGACAGGGGAAGAGACCCAGTACTTC	CASSLGTGEETQYF	TRBD1	TRBV5-1	TRBJ2-5	.
TGTGCCAGCAGCTACGGACAGGGGGCAGGTGAAAAACTGTTTTTT	CASSYGQGAGEKLFF	TRBD1	TRBV5-8	TRBJ1-4	once
TGTGCCAGTAGAGATCTGATTAGGCGGCGGGTTAATCAGCCCCAGCATTTT	CASRDLIRRRVNQPQHF	.	TRBV19	TRBJ1-5	.
TGTGCCAGCAGTCGGGACAGGGGGCAGAACACTGAAGCTTTCTTT	CASSRDRGQNTEAFF	TRBD1	TRBV6-5	TRBJ1-1	.
TGCGCCAGCAGCCGAGACAGGGGGCCTGAAGCTTTCTTT	CASSRDRGPEAFF	TRBD1	TRBV5-1	TRBJ1-1	few
TGTGCCAGCAGGTCCGGGACAGCAATGCTGTACGAGCAGTACTTC	CASRSGTAMLYEQYF	TRBD1	TRBV28	TRBJ2-7	.
TGTGCCAGCAGCTTCGATACCGGTCCCTCAGGTGTCATCTATGGCTACACCTTC	CASSFDTGPSGVIYGYTF	.	TRBV13	TRBJ1-2	.
TGTGCCAGCAGTACACTAGCGGGAGGTAGTACCGGGGAGCTGTTTTTT	CASSTLAGGSTGELFF	TRBD2	TRBV28	TRBJ2-2	.
TGTGCCAGCAGCGAGGGACATGCAACTAATGAAAAACTGTTTTTT	CASSEGHATNEKLFF	.	TRBV9	TRBJ1-4	.
TGTGCCAGTAGTAAGGCCCGCGGACTTACCTCTGGAAACACCATATATTTT	CASSKARGLTSGNTIYF	.	TRBV19	TRBJ1-3	.
TGTGCCAGCAGCCCCGGGACAGGGGTCGGAAACATTCAGTACTTC	CASSPGTGVGNIQYF	TRBD1	TRBV6-5	TRBJ2-4	.